This TCR beta chain was sequenced in a study of blood T cell repertoires in COVID-19. The germline gives CDR1 LGHNA, CDR2 YSLEER. This CDR3 is built from 15 residues. V lost 0 bases and J lost 1; bases outside the gene matches: 3. In the authors' methods: Cell counts per sample came from amplifying reference gene primers. The assay was immunoSEQ multiplex PCR, and TCRdb's table has in-frame clones only and misses some. V and J calls and clone size are those listed in that table; D and trimming were worked out from the DNA. This table holds under 200,000 clones, roughly 86% found once. The sequence derives from a man in his late teens or twenties with active or convalescent COVID-19. Material: peripheral blood. The chain carries TRBV4-3 and TRBJ2-7; 7 bases are a match to TRBD2. The DNA for the CDR3 is TGCGCCAGCAGCCAAGAATCAGCGGGATCCTACGAGCAGTACTTC. Translated, it gives CASSQESAGSYEQYF.